This T cell receptor (beta chain) was recovered during a study of Ad26.COV2.S vaccination and SARS-CoV-2 variants. As for treatment: roughly 20 received Ad26.COV2.S at low or high dose, single or two shots; 5 received placebo; per-sample allocation not given. Collection of the samples took place on day 63 after the first injection of vaccine or placebo. Profiled with immunoSEQ multiplex PCR; TCRdb holds only in-frame clones, not every one. The sample yields around 250,000 clones, roughly 89% seen once. The TCR was taken from a person between 18 and 65 years old who received the Ad26.COV2.S COVID-19 vaccine or a placebo. Sample: peripheral blood, taken in a trial of Ad26.COV2.S vaccine versus placebo.

CDR3 bases: TGTGCCAGCAGTTTAGGGGGGAACGAGCAGTACTTC. It is translated as CASSLGGNEQYF. This chain joins TRBV27 and TRBJ2-7; TRBD2 might be the D (6 bases). The ends were cut back, 2 bases at V and 5 bases at J, with 7 bases in the middle. CDR1 and CDR2 (germline): MNHEY, SMNVEV (reference sequence). This CDR3 contains 12 residues.